These 17 T cell receptor beta chains came from one sample sequenced in a study of OX40 agonist ivuxolimab in advanced cancers. TCRdb's copy holds only in-frame clones and misses some; the assay was immunoSEQ multiplex PCR. The sample holds 75,000 to 100,000 clones, roughly 90% seen once. Material: CD4+ or CD8+ T cells sorted from blood, obtained in a trial of the OX40 agonist ivuxolimab. These receptors all stem from an adult with an advanced solid tumor such as melanoma, head and neck, liver or kidney cancer.

This chain connects TRBV4-1 to TRBJ2-7; 8 nucleotides match TRBD1. CDR1 is MGHRA and CDR2 is YSYEKL in the germline V gene. J lost 3 bases, V lost 1 base, and 5 bases had no gene match. This CDR3 has 15 residues. The CDR3 nucleotides are TGCGCCAGCAGCCAAGCAGGGGGCGCGGGCTACGAGCAGTACTTC. Protein product: CASSQAGGAGYEQYF.

The V gene is TRBV9, the J gene TRBJ2-7; possible D gene TRBD1, 5 bases. With 0 bases removed from V and 4 bases from J, the gap between germline ends came to 11 bases. The CDR3 has 14 residues. Per germline, CDR1 SGDLS and CDR2 YYNGEE. This CDR3 reads CASSVEGREYEQYF. CDR3 DNA sequence: TGTGCCAGCAGCGTAGAGGGCAGGGAATACGAGCAGTACTTC.

The table lists this clone with a count of one. The chain recombines TRBV13 with TRBJ2-1; tentative D call: TRBD2 (6 bases). This CDR3 has 15 amino acids. Trimming removed 0 bases from V and 7 bases from J, with 13 bases in between. CDR1 is PRHDT, CDR2 FYEKMQ, per germline (reference sequence). CDR3 nucleotide sequence: TGTGCCAGCAGCTTAGGGGAGGGCCGGGGGAATGAGCAGTTCTTC. Encoded protein: CASSLGEGRGNEQFF.

J is TRBJ1-5 and V is TRBV19, with 8 bases fitting TRBD1. This CDR3 spans 15 amino acids. Germline V CDR1 and CDR2: LNHDA, SQIVND (reference sequence). V shed 5 bases and J 5 bases; nucleotides not matched to a gene: 8. CDR3 region: CASSFLDREDQPQHF. DNA for the CDR3: TGTGCCAGTAGTTTTCTGGACAGGGAGGATCAGCCCCAGCATTTT.

The chain links TRBV5-4 to TRBJ2-1; 11 positions agree with TRBD2. CDR1 is SGHNT and CDR2 is YYREEE in the germline V gene (reference sequence). CDR3 length equals 19 residues. J gave up 0 bases and V 4 bases, and 12 bases lay outside the gene matches. In DNA, the CDR3 is TGTGCCAGCAGCCTCGGGACTAGCGGACCCCAGAGCTCCTACAATGAGCAGTTCTTC. Its translation is CASSLGTSGPQSSYNEQFF.

The V gene is TRBV11-2, the J gene TRBJ1-2, with a weak D call TRBD1 (6 bases). The CDR3 sequence is 13 residues long. Trimming cost V 4 bases and J 8 bases, with 14 bases left between them. Germline CDR1 SGHAT, CDR2 FQNNGV. The CDR3 spells CASSSQGTRGYTF. In nucleotides, the CDR3 is TGTGCCAGCAGCTCGCAGGGGACGAGGGGCTACACCTTC.

This clone is a singleton in its sample. The rearrangement uses TRBV28 and TRBJ1-4, with 7 positions matching TRBD1. Germline CDR1 and CDR2: MDHEN and SYDVKM. CDR3 size: 15 residues. V lost 9 bases and J lost 4; bases outside the gene matches: 11. The DNA for the CDR3 is TGTGCCAGTTCACCGACAGGGTTCGGTAATGAAAAACTGTTTTTT. It is translated as CASSPTGFGNEKLFF. Full variable domain (missing parts from reference TRBV28 and TRBJ1-4): DVKVTQSSRYLVKRTGEKVFLECVQDMDHENMFWYRQDPGLGLRLIYFSYDVKMKEKGDIPEGYSVSREKKERFSLILESASTNQTSMYLCASSPTGFGNEKLFFGSGTQLSVL.

In this sample, this clone turned up once. The chain joins TRBV27 to TRBJ2-7; D remains ambiguous. V was trimmed by 3 bases and J by 0 bases, leaving 3 bases between them. The CDR3 loop spans 12 amino acids. Per the germline V gene, CDR1 is MNHEY and CDR2 is SMNVEV (reference sequence). CDR3 nucleotide sequence: TGTGCCAGCAGTTTCACCTCCTACGAGCAGTACTTC. Protein sequence: CASSFTSYEQYF.

This rearrangement joins TRBV5-4 to TRBJ2-2; D is uncertain. The CDR3 extends over 13 amino acids. Trimming pared 4 bases from V and 7 bases from J, leaving 11 bases between. In germline, CDR1 is SGHNT, CDR2 YYREEE (reference sequence). The CDR3 here is CASSPRIGGELFF. CDR3 coding DNA: TGTGCCAGCAGCCCACGGATAGGCGGGGAGCTGTTTTTT.

This clone has a single count. The chain is built from TRBV4-1 and TRBJ1-2; 8 nucleotides align to TRBD1. Trimming cost V 4 bases and J 8 bases; bases outside gene matches: 9. There are 14 residues in the CDR3. Germline V gene lookup returns CDR1 MGHRA and CDR2 YSYEKL. The CDR3 nucleotides are TGCGCCAGCAGCCGAACGGACAGGGATGAGGGCTACACCTTC. It is translated as CASSRTDRDEGYTF.

As DNA, the CDR3 is TGTGCCAGCAGCGGAACAACAGGGGGAGCCGGCTACACCTTC. Translating gives CASSGTTGGAGYTF. This chain uses TRBV9 with TRBJ1-2, with 8 nucleotides matching TRBD1. The CDR3 runs to 14 residues. Trimming took 3 bases from V and 8 from J; bases not matched to a gene: 9. CDR1 is SGDLS and CDR2 is YYNGEE in the germline V gene.

This clone was seen just once. The DNA for the CDR3 is TGTGCCAGCAGCAAAAGACAGGGGGTTTGTGGCTACACCTTC. Protein sequence: CASSKRQGVCGYTF. This chain joins TRBV21-1 and TRBJ1-2; the DNA was not compared with TRBD1, the D call given in the table. TRBV21-1 constitutes a pseudogene. The CDR3 is 14 residues long.

This chain connects TRBV27 to TRBJ2-4; D gene uncertain. Germline V gene sequence: CDR1 MNHEY, CDR2 SMNVEV (reference sequence). V lost 3 bases and J 5 bases, leaving 8 bases between the germline ends. The CDR3 sequence is 13 residues long. CDR3 sequence: CASSFGRQNIQYF. For the CDR3, the DNA is TGTGCCAGCAGTTTCGGGCGGCAAAACATTCAGTACTTC.

This chain connects TRBV27 to TRBJ2-1, with D possibly TRBD1 on 5 matching bases. Germline CDR1 is MNHEY and CDR2 is SMNVEV (reference sequence). Trimming removed 2 bases from V and 0 bases from J, with 11 bases in between. CDR3 size: 16 residues. CDR3 sequence reads: CASSLRQSGSYNEQFF. Written as DNA, the CDR3 is TGTGCCAGCAGTTTAAGACAGTCTGGCTCCTACAATGAGCAGTTCTTC.

As DNA, the CDR3 is TGTGCCAGCAGCTCGCCAATGGGGCCTTGTTATCAGCCCCAGCATTTT. Translation gives CASSSPMGPCYQPQHF. The chain recombines TRBV21-1 with TRBJ1-5; the DNA was not compared with TRBD1, the D call given in the table. TRBV21-1 is classified as a pseudogene. This CDR3 has 16 amino acids.

In DNA form, the CDR3 reads TGCGCCAGCAGCCGAGGACTAGCGGCCTCCTACGAGCAGTACTTC. Its translation is CASSRGLAASYEQYF. V is TRBV4-1 and J is TRBJ2-7; 10 bases map to TRBD2. V was pared by 4 bases and J by 0 bases, with 3 bases of the junction left unmatched. There are 15 residues in the CDR3. Per germline, CDR1 MGHRA and CDR2 YSYEKL.

CDR3 bases: TGTGCCAGCAGTTACCTGGATGGAGGTTATGAGCAGTTCTTC. It yields the protein CASSYLDGGYEQFF. The V and J genes are TRBV6-5 and TRBJ2-1, with D maybe TRBD2 (5 bases). The CDR3 totals 14 residues. The ends were cut back, 2 bases at V and 8 bases at J, with 13 bases in the middle. Germline CDR1 and CDR2: MNHEY and SVGAGI.